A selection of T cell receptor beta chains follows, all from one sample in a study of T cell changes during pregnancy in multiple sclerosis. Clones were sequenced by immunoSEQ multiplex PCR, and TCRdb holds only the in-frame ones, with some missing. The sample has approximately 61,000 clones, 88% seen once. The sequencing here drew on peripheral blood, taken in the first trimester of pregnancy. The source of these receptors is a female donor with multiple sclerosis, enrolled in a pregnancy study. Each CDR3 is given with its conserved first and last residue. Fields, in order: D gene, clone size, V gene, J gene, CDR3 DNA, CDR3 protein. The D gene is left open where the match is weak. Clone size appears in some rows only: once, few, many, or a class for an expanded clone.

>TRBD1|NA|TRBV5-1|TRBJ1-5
TGCGCCAGCAGCTTGGAAGCAGGGGGAGAGACGCCCCAGCATTTT
CASSLEAGGETPQHF
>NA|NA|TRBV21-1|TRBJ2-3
TGTGCCAGTGGACCCTCCCTATTGATAGGGGGCACAGATACGCAGTATTTT
CASGPSLLIGGTDTQYF
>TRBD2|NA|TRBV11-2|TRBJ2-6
TGTGCCAGGGGTAGCGGGAGGCGTGGGGCCAACGTCCTGACTTTC
CARGSGRRGANVLTF
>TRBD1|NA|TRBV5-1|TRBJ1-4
TGCGCCAGCAGCTGGACAGGGTTCGAAAAACTGTTTTTT
CASSWTGFEKLFF
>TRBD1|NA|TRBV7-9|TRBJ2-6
TGTGCCAGCAGCACGAGAAGGGACAGGTATTCCTCTGGGGCCAACGTCCTGACTTTC
CASSTRRDRYSSGANVLTF
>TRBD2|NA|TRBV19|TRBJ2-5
TGTGCCAGATTTGGACTAGCGGAAGAGACCCAGTACTTC
CARFGLAEETQYF
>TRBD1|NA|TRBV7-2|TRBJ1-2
TGTGCCAGCAGCCCGACAGGGTATGAGAGAGGCTACACCTTC
CASSPTGYERGYTF
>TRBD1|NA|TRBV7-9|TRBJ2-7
TGTGCCAGCAGCCTCCGGGACAGGGTCTACGAGCAGTACTTC
CASSLRDRVYEQYF
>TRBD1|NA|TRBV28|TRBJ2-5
TGTGCCAGCAGTTTGGACAGGGGGTTAGAGACCCAGTACTTC
CASSLDRGLETQYF
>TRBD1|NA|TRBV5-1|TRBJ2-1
TGCGCCAGCAGCCTAATGACAGGGTGGACCTACAATGAGCAGTTCTTC
CASSLMTGWTYNEQFF
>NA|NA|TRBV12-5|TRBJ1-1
TGTGCTAGTGGTTTAGGAGGAGGGAACACTGAAGCTTTCTTT
CASGLGGGNTEAFF
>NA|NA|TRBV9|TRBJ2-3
TGTGCCAGCAGCGTATCAGGGCCCGATACGCAGTATTTT
CASSVSGPDTQYF
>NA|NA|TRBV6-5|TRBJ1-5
TGTGCCAGCACAACAGGGAACCAGCCCCAGCATTTT
CASTTGNQPQHF
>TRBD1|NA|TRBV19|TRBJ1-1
TGTGCCAGTAGTCTCGGGACAGGCAACTTGAACACTGAAGCTTTCTTT
CASSLGTGNLNTEAFF
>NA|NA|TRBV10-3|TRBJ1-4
TGTGCCATCAGTGCGGGGGGAAATGAAAAACTGTTTTTT
CAISAGGNEKLFF
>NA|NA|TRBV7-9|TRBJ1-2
TGTGCCAGCAGCTTAGAGAGGTTGGGCTACACCTTC
CASSLERLGYTF
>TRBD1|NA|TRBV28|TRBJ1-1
TGTGCCAGCACCCCACAGGGGAGCACTGAAGCTTTCTTT
CASTPQGSTEAFF
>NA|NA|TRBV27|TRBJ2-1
TGTGCCAGCAGTTTATACGGCGGCGGGTGGGATAATGAGCAGTTCTTC
CASSLYGGGWDNEQFF
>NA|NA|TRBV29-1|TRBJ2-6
TGCAGCGTTCGACAGTCTGGGGCCAACGTCCTGACTTTC
CSVRQSGANVLTF
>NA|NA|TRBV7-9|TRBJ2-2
TGTGCCAGCAGTCGGACAGAGATCGGGGAGCTGTTTTTT
CASSRTEIGELFF
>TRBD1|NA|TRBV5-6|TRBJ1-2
TGTGCCAGCAGTCGGGACAGGGGATCTGGCTACACCTTC
CASSRDRGSGYTF
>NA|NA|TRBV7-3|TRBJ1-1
TGTGCCAGCAGCCCGGGCGGGGAGAACACTGAAGCTTTCTTT
CASSPGGENTEAFF
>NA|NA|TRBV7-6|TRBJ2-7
TGTGCCAGCAGCTTAGGAGGAGGGATTAGCGAGCAGTACTTC
CASSLGGGISEQYF
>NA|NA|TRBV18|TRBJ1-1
TGTGCCAGCTCACCCTCGGGGGGTTTCATGAACACTGAAGCTTTCTTT
CASSPSGGFMNTEAFF
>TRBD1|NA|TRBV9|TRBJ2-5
TGTGCCAGCAGCGAGGACAGGGGAGGGTGGGAGACCCAGTACTTC
CASSEDRGGWETQYF
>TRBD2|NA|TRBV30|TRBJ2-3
TGTGCTTGGGCGGGAGGCACAGATACGCAGTATTTT
CAWAGGTDTQYF
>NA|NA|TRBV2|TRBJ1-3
TGTGCCAGCAGGGAATTACGTGATACAGGGCTTGGAAACACCATATATTTT
CASRELRDTGLGNTIYF
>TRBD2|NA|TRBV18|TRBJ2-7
TGTGCCAGCTCACCAGCTAGCGGGAGTTACTACGAGCAGTACTTC
CASSPASGSYYEQYF
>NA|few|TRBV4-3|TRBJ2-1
TGCGCCAGCAGCAAGGAATCAACAGGAGCTCCCTACAATGAGCAGTTCTTC
CASSKESTGAPYNEQFF
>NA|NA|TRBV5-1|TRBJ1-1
TGCGCCAGCAGCGACTTATTGAACACTGAAGCTTTCTTT
CASSDLLNTEAFF
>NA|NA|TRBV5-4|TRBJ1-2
TGTGCCAGCAGCTTGGAGCCGCAAAACTATGGCTACACCTTC
CASSLEPQNYGYTF
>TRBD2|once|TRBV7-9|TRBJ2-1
TGTGCCAGCCTTTTGTGGTCAGCGGGGGTATCCTACAATGAGCAGTTCTTC
CASLLWSAGVSYNEQFF
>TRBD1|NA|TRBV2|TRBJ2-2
TGTGCCAGCAGTATTCCGGGACAGGTTATTACCGGGGAGCTGTTTTTT
CASSIPGQVITGELFF
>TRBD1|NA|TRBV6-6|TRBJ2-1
TGTGCCAGCAGGCCCGACAGGGTGGCCAATGAGCAGTTCTTC
CASRPDRVANEQFF
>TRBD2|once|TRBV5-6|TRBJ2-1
TGTGCCAGCAGCTTGGGTAGTAGCGGGAGCTCCTACAATGAGCAGTTCTTC
CASSLGSSGSSYNEQFF
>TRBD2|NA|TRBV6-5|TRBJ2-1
TGTGCCAGCAGTTCCCCGACTAGCGGATCCTACAATGAGCAGTTCTTC
CASSSPTSGSYNEQFF
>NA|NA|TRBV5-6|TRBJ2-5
TGTGCCAGCAGCGGAACAGGTCACCAAGAGACCCAGTACTTC
CASSGTGHQETQYF
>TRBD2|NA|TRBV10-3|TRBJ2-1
TGTGCCATCAGTGGGAGACTAGCGGGACACAATGAGCAGTTCTTC
CAISGRLAGHNEQFF
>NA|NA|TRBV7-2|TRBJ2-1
TGTGCCAGCAGCCTCCGGTTCAGGGCTGAGCAGTTCTTC
CASSLRFRAEQFF
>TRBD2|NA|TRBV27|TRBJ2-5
TGTGCCAGCAGTTTAGCGGGAGACTTTGAGACCCAGTACTTC
CASSLAGDFETQYF
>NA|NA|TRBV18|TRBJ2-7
TGTGCCAGCTCACCACCGTCCCACAACGAGCAGTACTTC
CASSPPSHNEQYF
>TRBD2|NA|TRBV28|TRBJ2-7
TGTGCCAGCAGCCTAGGGCTAGCGGGAGGGTACGAGCAGTACTTC
CASSLGLAGGYEQYF
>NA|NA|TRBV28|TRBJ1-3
TGTGCCACCTCAATCGGCTCTGGAAACACCATATATTTT
CATSIGSGNTIYF
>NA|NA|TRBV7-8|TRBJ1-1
TGTGCCAGCAGCTTACTAGCGGGGCGGACTGAAGCTTTCTTT
CASSLLAGRTEAFF
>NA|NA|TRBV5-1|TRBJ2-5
TGCGCCAGCAGCTTGGCCTTCTCGGGGGAGACCCAGTACTTC
CASSLAFSGETQYF
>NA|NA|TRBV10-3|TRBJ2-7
TGTGCCATCAGTGATCGGGACTCCTACGAGCAGTACTTC
CAISDRDSYEQYF
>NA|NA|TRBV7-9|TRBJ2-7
TGTGCCAGCAGCTTAGTAAGTAGGGGAGGAAACGAGCAGTACTTC
CASSLVSRGGNEQYF
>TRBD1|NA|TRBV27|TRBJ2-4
TGTGCCAGCAGCATCGGGACAGGTGGGGTAGGGTATCCGAACCCAGCCAAAAACATTCAGTACTTC
CASSIGTGGVGYPNPAKNIQYF
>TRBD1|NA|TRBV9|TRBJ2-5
TGTGCCAGCAGCGTCGGACAGGGAAAAGAGACCCAGTACTTC
CASSVGQGKETQYF
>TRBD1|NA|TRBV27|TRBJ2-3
TGTGCCAGCATGGACAGGTATACAGATACGCAGTATTTT
CASMDRYTDTQYF
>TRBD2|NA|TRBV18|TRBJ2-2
TGTGCCAGCTCACCACCGAGCGGGGGGAACACCGGGGAGCTGTTTTTT
CASSPPSGGNTGELFF
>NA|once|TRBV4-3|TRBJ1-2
TGCGCCAGCAGCCAAGTTTATGGCGACAGGACGGGCTATGGCTACACCTTC
CASSQVYGDRTGYGYTF